These 26 T cell receptor beta chains originate from one sample sequenced in a study of blood T cell repertoires in COVID-19. Sequencing used immunoSEQ multiplex PCR; TCRdb keeps in-frame clones, though not all of them. Of around 140,000 clones listed, about 86% were seen once; the top ten hold approximately 8%. The sample comprised peripheral blood. The receptor source for this set is a woman aged 55-70 years with acute or convalescent COVID-19.

The chain joins TRBV5-5 to TRBJ2-2; 7 bases align to TRBD2. The ends lost 6 bases at V and 0 bases at J; junction bases unmatched: 11. The CDR3 is 17 amino acids. Germline V lookup: CDR1 SGHKS, CDR2 YYEKEE (reference sequence). CDR3 residues: CASTSLPGGPNTGELFF. The CDR3, as DNA: TGTGCCAGCACCTCGCTTCCGGGGGGTCCGAACACCGGGGAGCTGTTTTTT.

This rearrangement joins TRBV6-4 to TRBJ2-7; D possibly corresponds to TRBD2 (5 bases). There are 15 residues in the CDR3. Germline loops: CDR1 MRHNA, CDR2 SNTAGT. CDR3 protein: CAYPLWTDSSYEQYF. The CDR3 region has the DNA TGTGCGTATCCTCTTTGGACGGACTCCTCCTACGAGCAGTACTTC.

The rearrangement uses TRBV27 and TRBJ2-5; 8 nucleotides agree with TRBD2. From germline, CDR1 is MNHEY and CDR2 SMNVEV (reference sequence). V lost 5 bases and J lost 1; bases outside the gene matches: 9. The CDR3 is 16 residues long. The CDR3 DNA reads as TGTGCCAGCAGTATCCTTTCGGGGGGGCCCCAAGAGACCCAGTACTTC. This codes for CASSILSGGPQETQYF.

The chain uses TRBV12-3 or TRBV12-4 and TRBJ1-4; possible D gene TRBD1, 5 bases. Trimming cost V 7 bases and J 6 bases, with 9 bases left between them. This CDR3 is built from 12 residues. Written as DNA, the CDR3 is TGTGCCAGCACGGGACTAGATGAAAAACTGTTTTTT. It codes for CASTGLDEKLFF.

The gene calls are TRBV5-4 and TRBJ1-6; 8 bases are a match to TRBD1. The CDR3 extends over 14 amino acids. In germline, CDR1 is SGHNT, CDR2 YYREEE (reference sequence). Losses at the gene ends were 4 bases for V and 5 bases for J; bases not matched to a gene: 2. The CDR3 region is CASSRQGNNSPLHF. CDR3 nucleotides: TGTGCCAGCAGCCGACAGGGGAATAATTCACCCCTCCACTTT.

V usage is TRBV4-3 and J usage is TRBJ2-1, with D unresolved. The CDR3 has 14 residues. Trimming left V 5 bases short and J 5 bases short, with 13 bases between. Germline V gene lookup returns CDR1 LGHNA and CDR2 YSLEER. CDR3 in amino acids: CASSYSSSNNEQFF. The CDR3 DNA follows: TGCGCCAGCAGCTACTCCTCTAGTAACAATGAGCAGTTCTTC.

J is TRBJ2-6 and V is TRBV6-2 or TRBV6-3; perhaps TRBD2 as D (6 bases). CDR1 and CDR2 (germline): MNHEY, SVGEGT. Between the trimmed V and J ends, which lost 7 bases and 0 bases, there was a span of 16 bases. The CDR3 has 17 amino acids. The CDR3 sequence is CASTPLGLLSGANVLTF. The DNA of the CDR3 is TGTGCCAGCACCCCCCTGGGACTCCTCTCTGGGGCCAACGTCCTGACTTTC.

This rearrangement joins TRBV7-9 to TRBJ2-7, with D unresolved. Trimming took off 8 bases at V and 5 bases at J, with 13 bases between the two ends. Germline V gives CDR1 SEHNR, CDR2 FQNEAQ (reference sequence). CDR3 length equals 12 residues. CDR3 coding DNA: TGTGCCAGCGTTCCAGAAACCCACGAGCAGTACTTC. This gives the protein CASVPETHEQYF. The full variable domain, completed using reference TRBV7-9 and TRBJ2-7, is DTGVSQNPRHKITKRGQNVTFRCDPISEHNRLYWYRQTLGQGPEFLTYFQNEAQLEKSRLLSDRFSAERPKGSFSTLEIQRTEQGDSAMYLCASVPETHEQYFGPGTRLTVT.

This rearrangement joins TRBV5-1 to TRBJ2-1; TRBD2 matches 8 bases. Germline CDR1 is SGHRS and CDR2 is YFSETQ. The CDR3 runs 15 residues. Trimming took 3 bases from V and 0 from J; bases not matched to a gene: 2. CDR3 amino acids: CASSSGGASYNEQFF. The CDR3 region has the DNA TGCGCCAGCAGCTCCGGGGGGGCCTCCTACAATGAGCAGTTCTTC. The full variable domain, its missing parts supplied by reference TRBV5-1 and TRBJ2-1, is KAGVTQTPRYLIKTRGQQVTLSCSPISGHRSVSWYQQTPGQGLQFLFEYFSETQRNKGNFPGRFSGRQFSNSRSEMNVSTLELGDSALYLCASSSGGASYNEQFFGPGTRLTVL.

This clone has ten or more counts. The rearrangement joins TRBV27 to TRBJ1-1, with D uncertain. The CDR3 is 18 amino acids. In germline, CDR1 is MNHEY, CDR2 SMNVEV (reference sequence). V gave up 3 bases and J gave up 1 base, with 21 bases separating them. The CDR3 DNA reads TGTGCCAGCAGTTTGAGCGACGGATTGCTCATGGGGAACACTGAAGCTTTCTTT. This encodes CASSLSDGLLMGNTEAFF.

This clone was seen only once. The chain links TRBV30 to TRBJ1-2; 9 bases line up with TRBD1. Germline CDR1 and CDR2: GTSNPN and SVGIG (reference sequence). J lost 2 bases, V lost 4 bases, and 5 bases had no gene match. This CDR3 spans 14 amino acids. CDR3 region: CAWTWGQGNYGYTF. The CDR3 DNA reads TGTGCCTGGACTTGGGGACAGGGAAACTATGGCTACACCTTC.

A few counts support this clone. This chain uses TRBV6-2 or TRBV6-3 with TRBJ1-1, with 10 bases that match TRBD1. The CDR3 has 12 residues. Germline assignment: CDR1 MNHEY and CDR2 SVGEGT. The ends lost 5 bases at V and 11 bases at J; junction bases unmatched: 5. CDR3 coding DNA: TGTGCCAGCAGTGACAGGGGGCGCGAGGCTTTCTTT. Encoded protein: CASSDRGREAFF.

The J gene is TRBJ2-4, the V gene TRBV5-4, with 8 nucleotides matching TRBD1. Trimming took 1 base from V and 5 from J; bases not matched to a gene: 2. CDR1 is SGHNT and CDR2 is YYREEE in the germline V gene (reference sequence). CDR3 size: 14 residues. The CDR3 bases are TGTGCCAGCAGCTTGCCAGGGGGCGAAAACATTCAGTACTTC. This codes for CASSLPGGENIQYF.

J is TRBJ2-3 and V is TRBV6-2 or TRBV6-3, with D possibly TRBD2 on 6 matching bases. Germline-derived CDR1 and CDR2 are MNHEY and SVGEGT. V lost 2 bases to trimming and J lost 1 base, with 16 bases between them. The CDR3 consists of 17 residues. CDR3 amino acids: CASSYERLVSRTDTQYF. In DNA form, the CDR3 reads TGTGCCAGCAGTTACGAAAGACTAGTTTCCCGCACAGATACGCAGTATTTT.

This clone was counted a single time. The chain employs TRBV11-3 and TRBJ2-3, with 9 positions matching TRBD1. The trim removed 4 bases at V and 6 bases at J, leaving 8 bases unmatched. CDR1 is SGHNT, CDR2 YENEEA, per germline. This CDR3 is 15 amino acids long. CDR3 protein: CASSSRQGEGDTQYF. For the CDR3, the DNA is TGTGCCAGCAGCTCGAGACAGGGGGAGGGGGATACGCAGTATTTT.

The chain is built from TRBV6-5 and TRBJ2-1, with 11 bases identical to TRBD1. CDR1 and CDR2 (germline): MNHEY, SVGAGI. V was pared by 2 bases and J by 9 bases, with 6 bases of the junction left unmatched. This CDR3 contains 15 residues. The DNA for the CDR3 is TGTGCCAGCAGTTACCCCCGGACAGGGGGCGGTGAGCAGTTCTTC. It yields the protein CASSYPRTGGGEQFF.

This sequence joins TRBV6-6 and TRBJ1-1; possible D gene TRBD1, 5 bases. Trimming stripped 0 bases from V and 7 bases from J, with 12 bases between. This CDR3 region has 14 residues. From germline, CDR1 is MNHNY and CDR2 SVGAGI (reference sequence). CDR3 coding DNA: TGTGCCAGCAGTTACTCACCCGGGGGGAGTGAAGCTTTCTTT. This encodes CASSYSPGGSEAFF.

The chain recombines TRBV3-1 (or the pseudogene TRBV3-2) with TRBJ2-4; D call uncertain. V was cut by 1 base and J by 3 bases, with 4 bases left in between. In germline, CDR1 is LGHDT, CDR2 YNNKEL (reference sequence). There are 13 residues in the CDR3. This CDR3 reads CASSQGYKNIQYF. CDR3 in DNA: TGTGCCAGCAGCCAAGGTTACAAAAACATTCAGTACTTC.

The chain couples TRBV24-1 to TRBJ2-1; 7 bases fit TRBD1. The J segment lost 2 bases and the V segment lost 3 bases, leaving 3 bases of the junction unmatched. This CDR3 has 15 amino acids. Germline lookup yields CDR1 KGHDR and CDR2 SFDVKD. CDR3: CATSDGQEAYNEQFF. CDR3 coding DNA: TGTGCCACCAGTGATGGACAGGAAGCCTACAATGAGCAGTTCTTC.

The CDR3 sequence: CASSQDLLGLAASSTDTQYF. Written as DNA, the CDR3 is TGTGCCAGCAGCCAAGATCTTCTGGGACTAGCGGCCTCTAGCACAGATACGCAGTATTTT. The rearrangement joins TRBV4-2 to TRBJ2-3; TRBD2 aligns across 11 bases. The ends lost 0 bases at V and 0 bases at J; junction bases unmatched: 11. Germline V gene lookup returns CDR1 LGHNA and CDR2 YNFKEQ. There are 20 residues in the CDR3.

The chain combines TRBV9 with TRBJ1-3; no reliable D call. Germline CDR1 and CDR2: SGDLS and YYNGEE. The CDR3 is 15 residues long. V dropped 4 bases and J dropped 1 base, with 12 bases sitting between them. In DNA form, the CDR3 reads TGTGCCAGCAGCCCCCGGTCGGTTTCTGGAAACACCATATATTTT. Protein sequence: CASSPRSVSGNTIYF.

The rearrangement links TRBV28 to TRBJ1-3; 7 bases are shared with TRBD1. V shed 3 bases, J shed 0 bases, and the junction held 2 bases outside the gene matches. Germline assignment: CDR1 MDHEN and CDR2 SYDVKM. This CDR3 contains 15 residues. CDR3 DNA sequence: TGTGCCAGCAGTTTCGACAGGGTCTCTGGAAACACCATATATTTT. Translating it yields CASSFDRVSGNTIYF.

This rearrangement joins TRBV6-6 to TRBJ2-7; TRBD1 agrees at 9 bases. V lost 4 bases and J lost 2; bases outside the gene matches: 6. This CDR3 contains 15 residues. Germline lookup yields CDR1 MNHNY and CDR2 SVGAGI (reference sequence). The CDR3 nucleotides read TGTGCCAGCAGTTCGGGACAGGGTCGCCCCTACGAGCAGTACTTC. This gives the protein CASSSGQGRPYEQYF.

This clone appeared once. The chain employs TRBV10-2 and TRBJ2-3, with TRBD2 matching 11 bases. Germline-derived CDR1 and CDR2 are WSHSY and SAAADI. The CDR3 extends over 16 amino acids. The J segment lost 0 bases and the V segment lost 6 bases, leaving 5 bases of the junction unmatched. Here the CDR3 DNA reads TGCGCCAGCAGGGCTAGCGGGGGGTTCAGCACAGATACGCAGTATTTT. It specifies CASRASGGFSTDTQYF.

The chain joins TRBV5-1 to TRBJ1-1; 9 nucleotides match TRBD1. Germline V gene sequence: CDR1 SGHRS, CDR2 YFSETQ. V dropped 2 bases and J dropped 7; count of bases not matched to a gene: 3. CDR3 length: 13 amino acids. The CDR3 here is CASSLQGAGEAFF. CDR3 coding DNA: TGCGCCAGCAGCTTACAGGGGGCTGGTGAAGCTTTCTTT.

The chain recombines TRBV2 with TRBJ2-1; 11 positions match TRBD2. CDR3 length: 22 residues. CDR1 is SNHLY and CDR2 is FYNNEI in the germline V gene. With 5 bases clipped from V and 4 bases from J, the junction kept 25 bases outside the gene matches. CDR3 coding DNA: TGTGCCAGCAGTTTGGTTCCGAGACCGGGACTAGCGGCAAATCCTAGATACAATGAGCAGTTCTTC. This gives the protein CASSLVPRPGLAANPRYNEQFF.